These 31 T cell receptor beta chains originate from one sample sequenced in a study of blood T cell repertoires in COVID-19. Generated by immunoSEQ multiplex PCR, the TCRdb table keeps only in-frame clones and is missing some. The sample lists 60,000 to 85,000 clones; over 70% were seen once. Sequenced sample: peripheral blood. Source of these receptors: a man in his 70s with acute or convalescent COVID-19.

The chain links TRBV6-5 to TRBJ1-1, with 7 bases that match TRBD1. Germline V gives CDR1 MNHEY, CDR2 SVGAGI. Trimming took 7 bases from V and 5 from J; bases not matched to a gene: 10. The CDR3 length is 14 residues. The CDR3 DNA sequence: TGTGCCAGCAAAAGTCCGGGACAGACAACTGAAGCTTTCTTT. Protein sequence: CASKSPGQTTEAFF.

This chain links TRBV28 with TRBJ1-2; D is unresolved. Germline V gives CDR1 MDHEN, CDR2 SYDVKM. Trimming removed 5 bases from V and 8 bases from J, with 21 bases in between. The CDR3 contains 15 residues. The CDR3 loop is CASSPLGSARGGYTF. CDR3 coding DNA: TGTGCCAGCAGTCCCCTGGGGAGTGCCCGGGGAGGCTACACCTTC.

The V gene is TRBV18, the J gene TRBJ2-3, with a tentative D call TRBD2 (5 bases). This CDR3 is built from 13 residues. In germline, CDR1 is KGHSH, CDR2 LQKENI. Trimming took 6 bases from V and 6 from J, leaving 13 bases between them. CDR3 DNA sequence: TGTGCCAGCTCCCTGGGAGAGTCTGATACGCAGTATTTT. This encodes CASSLGESDTQYF.

The genes are TRBV7-8 and TRBJ1-4; no firm D call. CDR3 length: 14 amino acids. Deletions cut 5 bases from V and 0 bases from J, with 7 bases between. The germline CDR1 and CDR2 sequences are SGHVS and FQNEAQ. CDR3 loop: CASSPTPTNEKLFF. CDR3 coding DNA: TGTGCCAGCAGCCCGACACCAACTAATGAAAAACTGTTTTTT. Full variable domain (rest looked up from reference TRBV7-8 and TRBJ1-4): GAGVSQSPRYKVAKRGQDVALRCDPISGHVSLFWYQQALGQGPEFLTYFQNEAQLDKSGLPSDRFFAERPEGSVSTLKIQRTQQEDSAVYLCASSPTPTNEKLFFGSGTQLSVL.

The chain joins TRBV29-1 to TRBJ2-7, with TRBD1 matching 7 bases. The V and J ends lost 4 bases and 0 bases, in that order; junction bases with no gene match: 6. The CDR3 contains 14 residues. From germline, CDR1 is SQVTM and CDR2 ANQGSEA. The CDR3 DNA sequence: TGCAGCGTTGTCACAGGGGCAACCTCCTACGAGCAGTACTTC. Translated, it gives CSVVTGATSYEQYF.

The rearrangement links TRBV19 to TRBJ1-1; 9 bases align to TRBD1. Germline CDR1 and CDR2: LNHDA and SQIVND (reference sequence). V trimming: 4 bases; J trimming: 8 bases; junction bases outside the gene matches: 11. CDR3 length: 15 residues. The CDR3 is CASSTSQRTGVEAFF. The CDR3 nucleotides read TGTGCCAGTAGTACCTCACAGCGGACAGGGGTAGAAGCTTTCTTT.

The chain has TRBV7-3 and TRBJ2-7; no definite D call. V was trimmed by 6 bases and J by 1 base, leaving 4 bases between them. CDR3 size: 11 residues. CDR1 and CDR2 (germline): SGHTA, FQGTGA. DNA of the CDR3: TGTGCCAGCAGGCGATCCTACGAGCAGTACTTC. Translated, it gives CASRRSYEQYF. Drawing the rest from reference TRBV7-3 and TRBJ2-7, the complete variable domain is GAGVSQTPSNKVTEKGKYVELRCDPISGHTALYWYRQSLGQGPEFLIYFQGTGAADDSGLPNDRFFAVRPEGSVSTLKIQRTERGDSAVYLCASRRSYEQYFGPGTRLTVT.

V gene TRBV5-1 combines with J gene TRBJ1-2; D uncertain. Trimming pared 3 bases from V and 4 bases from J, leaving 16 bases between. This CDR3 contains 15 residues. Germline loops: CDR1 SGHRS, CDR2 YFSETQ. The CDR3 loop reads CASSSGLFKSYGYTF. DNA of the CDR3: TGCGCCAGCAGCTCCGGACTCTTTAAGAGCTATGGCTACACCTTC.

The rearrangement links TRBV9 to TRBJ2-2; TRBD1 is a possible D gene (5 bases). Per germline, CDR1 SGDLS and CDR2 YYNGEE. Trimming removed 0 bases at V and 4 bases at J, with 7 bases between. This CDR3 region has 14 residues. CDR3 amino acids: CASSVGTGTGELFF. CDR3 DNA sequence: TGTGCCAGCAGCGTAGGAACAGGCACCGGGGAGCTGTTTTTT.

The V and J genes are TRBV7-3 and TRBJ2-1, with D maybe TRBD2 (5 bases). From germline, CDR1 is SGHTA and CDR2 FQGTGA. The CDR3 sequence is 15 residues long. The V and J ends lost 5 bases and 6 bases respectively, with 17 bases between them. CDR3 DNA: TGTGCCAGCAGCCTTTACTCCGTTGAGGGCAATGAGCAGTTCTTC. It is translated as CASSLYSVEGNEQFF.

This sequence joins TRBV9 and TRBJ2-2; 13 positions agree with TRBD2. Germline V lookup: CDR1 SGDLS, CDR2 YYNGEE. The V segment lost 4 bases and the J segment 8 bases; nucleotides outside the gene matches: 8. The CDR3 runs to 16 residues. The CDR3 is CASSLSRGLAGGELFF. In DNA form, the CDR3 reads TGTGCCAGCAGCTTAAGTAGGGGACTAGCGGGAGGGGAGCTGTTTTTT.

A word on this clone: Other nucleotide sequences from this sample produce the same CDR3. This CDR3 reads CASSPGLVSNEQFF. Here the CDR3 DNA reads TGTGCCAGCAGCCCAGGACTAGTCAGTAATGAGCAGTTCTTC. V and J are TRBV28 and TRBJ2-1; TRBD2 agrees at 7 bases. Trimming cost V 6 bases and J 7 bases; bases outside gene matches: 9. Per the germline V gene, CDR1 is MDHEN and CDR2 is SYDVKM. This CDR3 is 14 amino acids long. Full variable domain (rest looked up from reference TRBV28 and TRBJ2-1): DVKVTQSSRYLVKRTGEKVFLECVQDMDHENMFWYRQDPGLGLRLIYFSYDVKMKEKGDIPEGYSVSREKKERFSLILESASTNQTSMYLCASSPGLVSNEQFFGPGTRLTVL.

This chain joins TRBV7-9 and TRBJ2-1, with 14 bases lining up with TRBD2. This CDR3 comprises 19 residues. Germline trimming cut 6 bases from V and 7 bases from J; bases unmatched to any gene: 17. Germline V CDR1 and CDR2: SEHNR, FQNEAQ (reference sequence). The CDR3 protein is CASRSTGTSGSLRWNEQFF. CDR3 bases: TGTGCCAGCAGATCTACAGGGACTAGCGGGAGTTTGAGGTGGAATGAGCAGTTCTTC. Filled out from reference TRBV7-9 and TRBJ2-1, the complete variable domain reads DTGVSQNPRHKITKRGQNVTFRCDPISEHNRLYWYRQTLGQGPEFLTYFQNEAQLEKSRLLSDRFSAERPKGSFSTLEIQRTEQGDSAMYLCASRSTGTSGSLRWNEQFFGPGTRLTVL.

The V and J genes are TRBV27 and TRBJ1-1; D is unclear. V was cut by 0 bases and J by 5 bases, with 7 bases left in between. Germline CDR1 and CDR2: MNHEY and SMNVEV (reference sequence). The length of the CDR3 is 13 residues. This CDR3 is CASSLSSRTEAFF. CDR3 DNA: TGTGCCAGCAGTTTATCATCGAGGACTGAAGCTTTCTTT.

J is TRBJ2-7 and V is TRBV9; D might be TRBD1 (5 bases). The V end was cut by 3 bases, the J end by 0 bases, with 13 bases between. The CDR3 consists of 15 residues. CDR1 and CDR2 (germline): SGDLS, YYNGEE. As DNA, the CDR3 is TGTGCCAGCAGCGAGGGGTTGCAGAGCTCCTACGAGCAGTACTTC. This sequence encodes CASSEGLQSSYEQYF.

The chain joins TRBV5-5 to TRBJ2-1; 13 bases are a match to TRBD2. Unmatched junction bases numbered 9, after V lost 5 bases and J lost 4 bases. The CDR3 runs 17 residues. Germline CDR1 reads SGHKS; CDR2 reads YYEKEE (reference sequence). The CDR3 sequence: CASRAPELAGGYNEQFF. For the CDR3, the DNA is TGTGCCAGCAGGGCACCTGAACTAGCGGGAGGGTACAATGAGCAGTTCTTC.

The rearrangement joins TRBV7-8 to TRBJ1-3; D ambiguous. The CDR3 has 13 amino acids. The V gene lost 1 base and the J gene lost 7 bases, with 8 bases spanning the gap. Germline CDR1 reads SGHVS; CDR2 reads FQNEAQ. The CDR3: CASSLGGGNTIYF. CDR3 nucleotide sequence: TGTGCCAGCAGCTTAGGCGGAGGGAACACCATATATTTT.

The chain links TRBV7-2 to TRBJ2-7; 7 nucleotides match TRBD1. Trimming took 5 bases from V and 4 from J; bases not matched to a gene: 2. Germline V gene sequence: CDR1 SGHTA, CDR2 FQGNSA. The CDR3 contains 12 residues. The CDR3 region is CASSRQGYEQYF. CDR3 coding DNA: TGTGCCAGCAGCCGACAGGGTTACGAGCAGTACTTC.

This sequence joins TRBV7-3 and TRBJ2-7, with 8 bases identical to TRBD2. The CDR3 extends over 20 amino acids. The V segment lost 3 bases and the J segment 6 bases; nucleotides outside the gene matches: 25. Germline V gives CDR1 SGHTA, CDR2 FQGTGA. The CDR3: CASSLPHLKPRTSGPFEQYF. Here the CDR3 DNA reads TGTGCCAGCAGCTTGCCCCACCTTAAGCCCAGAACTAGCGGCCCCTTCGAGCAGTACTTC.

The chain couples TRBV7-9 to TRBJ2-1; tentatively, D is TRBD2 (5 bases). The CDR3 is made up of 17 amino acids. Germline loops: CDR1 SEHNR, CDR2 FQNEAQ (reference sequence). Trimming removed 3 bases at V and 0 bases at J, with 15 bases between. The DNA for the CDR3 is TGTGCCAGCAGCTTTCCCTCGAGCGGAGTCTCCTACAATGAGCAGTTCTTC. Translated, it gives CASSFPSSGVSYNEQFF.

This chain connects TRBV7-9 to TRBJ1-1; 7 positions agree with TRBD1. The CDR3 length is 14 residues. The junction had 4 bases not matched to a gene; V was cut back by 5 bases and J by 1 base. Germline V CDR1 and CDR2: SEHNR, FQNEAQ (reference sequence). CDR3 nucleotide sequence: TGTGCCAGCAGCCCCTGGACAGGGAACACTGAAGCTTTCTTT. Translated, it gives CASSPWTGNTEAFF. Combining the CDR3 with reference TRBV7-9 and TRBJ1-1 gives the whole variable domain DTGVSQNPRHKITKRGQNVTFRCDPISEHNRLYWYRQTLGQGPEFLTYFQNEAQLEKSRLLSDRFSAERPKGSFSTLEIQRTEQGDSAMYLCASSPWTGNTEAFFGQGTRLTVV.

The J gene is TRBJ1-2, the V gene TRBV5-1; 8 bases are a match to TRBD1. Germline CDR1 SGHRS, CDR2 YFSETQ. The junction had 3 bases not matched to a gene; V was cut back by 0 bases and J by 5 bases. This CDR3 comprises 14 residues. The CDR3 DNA follows: TGCGCCAGCAGCTTGGGGCAGGGGGCTTATGGCTACACCTTC. This gives the protein CASSLGQGAYGYTF.

This clone came up a few times. The chain uses TRBV28 and TRBJ1-2, with 8 bases aligning to TRBD1. Germline lookup yields CDR1 MDHEN and CDR2 SYDVKM. The trim removed 4 bases at V and 4 bases at J, leaving 14 bases unmatched. The CDR3 consists of 17 residues. In DNA, the CDR3 is TGTGCCAGCAGTTCCGCCCCGGACAGGGTAGTAGGCTATGGCTACACCTTC. Translating it yields CASSSAPDRVVGYGYTF.

V and J are TRBV29-1 and TRBJ2-1; TRBD1 matches 8 bases. V trimming: 7 bases; J trimming: 0 bases; junction bases outside the gene matches: 2. The CDR3 has 13 residues. Germline CDR1 is SQVTM and CDR2 is ANQGSEA. The CDR3 sequence is CSAGTGSYNEQFF. DNA of the CDR3: TGCAGCGCGGGGACAGGCTCCTACAATGAGCAGTTCTTC.

J is TRBJ2-2 and V is TRBV10-3, with D perhaps TRBD2 (5 bases). Germline V gives CDR1 ENHRY, CDR2 SYGVKD. V dropped 4 bases and J dropped 0 bases, with 9 bases sitting between them. CDR3 length equals 15 residues. CDR3: CAISALGANTGELFF. The CDR3 DNA sequence: TGTGCCATCAGTGCCCTGGGAGCGAACACCGGGGAGCTGTTTTTT.

This clone has only one observation. This rearrangement joins TRBV18 to TRBJ2-1, with 11 bases lining up with TRBD2. The CDR3 contains 15 residues. Germline trimming cut 4 bases from V and 7 bases from J; bases unmatched to any gene: 6. The V gene's germline CDR1 is KGHSH and CDR2 LQKENI. The CDR3 protein is CASSLTSGSGNEQFF. CDR3 nucleotides: TGTGCCAGCTCACTTACTAGCGGGAGTGGGAATGAGCAGTTCTTC.

This chain connects TRBV7-8 to TRBJ2-7; perhaps TRBD2 as D (5 bases). Germline CDR1 SGHVS, CDR2 FQNEAQ. The CDR3 has 12 residues. V dropped 1 base and J dropped 6 bases, with 7 bases sitting between them. CDR3 in DNA: TGTGCCAGCAGCTTAGTGGCGGGCGAGCAGTACTTC. Translation gives CASSLVAGEQYF.

The rearrangement joins TRBV10-3 to TRBJ1-2; TRBD1 agrees at 10 bases. The CDR3 runs 14 residues. From germline, CDR1 is ENHRY and CDR2 SYGVKD. Losses at the gene ends were 6 bases for V and 6 bases for J; bases not matched to a gene: 7. The CDR3 sequence is CAIRPGTGDDGYTF. Here the CDR3 DNA reads TGTGCCATCAGGCCCGGGACAGGGGATGATGGCTACACCTTC.

The chain joins TRBV10-3 to TRBJ2-7, with D tentatively TRBD1 (5 bases). Per the germline V gene, CDR1 is ENHRY and CDR2 is SYGVKD. The length of the CDR3 is 14 residues. V lost 2 bases and J lost 2, with 10 bases in between. The CDR3 DNA follows: TGTGCCATCAGTGAGAAGGACATCGCCTACGAGCAGTACTTC. It translates to CAISEKDIAYEQYF.

J is TRBJ2-7 and V is TRBV6-6, with D possibly matching TRBD1 (6 bases). Per the germline V gene, CDR1 is MNHNY and CDR2 is SVGAGI (reference sequence). Trimming pared 6 bases from V and 0 bases from J, leaving 12 bases between. The CDR3 contains 14 residues. The CDR3 DNA follows: TGTGCCAGCAGAGTCCAGGGGAGCTCCTACGAGCAGTACTTC. This translates into CASRVQGSSYEQYF.

The rearrangement uses TRBV19 and TRBJ2-7; perhaps TRBD1 as D (5 bases). The length of the CDR3 is 13 residues. V shed 6 bases and J shed 3 bases, with 12 bases lying between them. The germline V gene encodes CDR1 LNHDA and CDR2 SQIVND (reference sequence). The CDR3 nucleotides read TGTGCCAGTAGCCGCTACCAGGGCTACGAGCAGTACTTC. This gives the protein CASSRYQGYEQYF.